This TCR beta chain was observed in a study of Tregs in tolerant kidney transplant recipients. Study-wide points: Expanding Tregs on activated donor B cells appeared to best identify donor-specific TCRbeta clones.

Germline V gene data show CDR1 as WNHNN and CDR2 as SYGVQD (reference sequence). Trimming pared 0 bases from V and 2 bases from J, leaving 7 bases between. CDR3 length equals 14 residues. Produced via immunoSEQ multiplex PCR; TCRdb's table is partial and in-frame only. This table holds over 60,000 clones, around nine tenths found once. A remark on this clone: Antigen: not known.

The input for sequencing was CD4+ T cells from blood, taken before the transplant. The chain is built from TRBV10-1 and TRBJ1-1, with TRBD1 as a possible D gene (6 bases). The sequence came from a human donor who received a combined kidney and bone marrow transplant. This CDR3 reads CASSESGGNTEAFF. The DNA for the CDR3 is TGCGCCAGCAGTGAGTCAGGGGGTAACACTGAAGCTTTCTTT.